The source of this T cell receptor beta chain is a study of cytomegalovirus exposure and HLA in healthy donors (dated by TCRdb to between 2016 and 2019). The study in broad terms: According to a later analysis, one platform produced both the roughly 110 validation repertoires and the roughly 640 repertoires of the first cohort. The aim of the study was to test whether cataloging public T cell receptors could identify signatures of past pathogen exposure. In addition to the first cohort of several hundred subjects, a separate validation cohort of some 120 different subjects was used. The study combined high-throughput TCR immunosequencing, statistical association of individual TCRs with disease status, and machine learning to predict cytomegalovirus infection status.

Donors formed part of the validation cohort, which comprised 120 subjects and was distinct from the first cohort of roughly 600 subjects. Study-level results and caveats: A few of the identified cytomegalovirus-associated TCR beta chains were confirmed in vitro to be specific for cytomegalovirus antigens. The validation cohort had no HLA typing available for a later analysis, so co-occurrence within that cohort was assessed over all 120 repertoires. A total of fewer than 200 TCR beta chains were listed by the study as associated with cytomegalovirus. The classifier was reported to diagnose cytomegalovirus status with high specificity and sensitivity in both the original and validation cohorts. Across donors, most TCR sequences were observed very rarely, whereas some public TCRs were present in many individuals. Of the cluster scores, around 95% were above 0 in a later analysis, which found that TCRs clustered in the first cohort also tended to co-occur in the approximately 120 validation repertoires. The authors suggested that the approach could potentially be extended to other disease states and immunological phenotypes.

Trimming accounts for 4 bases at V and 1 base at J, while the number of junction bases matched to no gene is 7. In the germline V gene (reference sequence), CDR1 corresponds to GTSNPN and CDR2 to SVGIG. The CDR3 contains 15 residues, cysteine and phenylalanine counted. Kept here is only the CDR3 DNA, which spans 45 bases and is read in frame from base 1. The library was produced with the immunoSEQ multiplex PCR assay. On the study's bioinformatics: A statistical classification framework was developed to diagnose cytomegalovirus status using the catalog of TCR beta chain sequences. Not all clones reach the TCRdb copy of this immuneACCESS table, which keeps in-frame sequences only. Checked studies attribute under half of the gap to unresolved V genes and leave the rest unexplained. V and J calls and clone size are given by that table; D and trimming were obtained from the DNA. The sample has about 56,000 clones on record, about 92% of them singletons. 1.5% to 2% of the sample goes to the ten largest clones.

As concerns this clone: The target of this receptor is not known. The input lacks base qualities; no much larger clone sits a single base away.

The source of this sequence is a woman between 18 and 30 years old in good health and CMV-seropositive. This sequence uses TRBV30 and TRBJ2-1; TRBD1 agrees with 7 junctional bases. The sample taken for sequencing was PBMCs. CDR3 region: CAWKMRQGSYNEQFF. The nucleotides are TGTGCCTGGAAGATGAGACAGGGTTCCTACAATGAGCAGTTCTTC.